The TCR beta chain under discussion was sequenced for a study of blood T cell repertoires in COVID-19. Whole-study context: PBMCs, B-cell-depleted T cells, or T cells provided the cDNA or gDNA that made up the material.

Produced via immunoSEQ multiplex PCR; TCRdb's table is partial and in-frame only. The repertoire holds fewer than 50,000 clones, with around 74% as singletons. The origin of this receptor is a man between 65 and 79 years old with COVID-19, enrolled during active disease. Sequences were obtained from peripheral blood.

CDR3 amino acids: CASRGGPDGSYTF. CDR3 in DNA: TGTGCCAGCAGAGGGGGACCAGATGGTAGCTACACCTTC. The V gene is TRBV2, the J gene TRBJ1-2, with D possibly matching TRBD1 (6 bases). Germline assignment: CDR1 SNHLY and CDR2 FYNNEI. Trimming pared 6 bases from V and 9 bases from J, leaving 17 bases between. The CDR3 is 13 residues long.